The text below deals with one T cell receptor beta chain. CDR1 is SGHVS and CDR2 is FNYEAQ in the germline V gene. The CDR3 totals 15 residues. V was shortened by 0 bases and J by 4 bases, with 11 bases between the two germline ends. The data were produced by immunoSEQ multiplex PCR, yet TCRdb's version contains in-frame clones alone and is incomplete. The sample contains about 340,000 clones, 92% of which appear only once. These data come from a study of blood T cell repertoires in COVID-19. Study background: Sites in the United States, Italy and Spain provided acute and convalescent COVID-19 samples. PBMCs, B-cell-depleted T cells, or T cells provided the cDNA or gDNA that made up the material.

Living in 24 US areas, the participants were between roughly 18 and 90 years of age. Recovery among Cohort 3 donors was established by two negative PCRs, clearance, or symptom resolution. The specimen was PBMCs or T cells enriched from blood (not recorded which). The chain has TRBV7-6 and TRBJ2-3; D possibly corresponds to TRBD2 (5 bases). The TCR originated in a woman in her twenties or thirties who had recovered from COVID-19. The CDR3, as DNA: TGTGCCAGCAGCTTAGCGGGAGTTGGTTCAGATACGCAGTATTTT. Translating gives CASSLAGVGSDTQYF. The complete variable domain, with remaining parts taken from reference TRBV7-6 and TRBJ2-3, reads GAGVSQSPRYKVTKRGQDVALRCDPISGHVSLYWYRQALGQGPEFLTYFNYEAQQDKSGLPNDRFSAERPEGSISTLTIQRTEQRDSAMYRCASSLAGVGSDTQYFGPGTRLTVL.